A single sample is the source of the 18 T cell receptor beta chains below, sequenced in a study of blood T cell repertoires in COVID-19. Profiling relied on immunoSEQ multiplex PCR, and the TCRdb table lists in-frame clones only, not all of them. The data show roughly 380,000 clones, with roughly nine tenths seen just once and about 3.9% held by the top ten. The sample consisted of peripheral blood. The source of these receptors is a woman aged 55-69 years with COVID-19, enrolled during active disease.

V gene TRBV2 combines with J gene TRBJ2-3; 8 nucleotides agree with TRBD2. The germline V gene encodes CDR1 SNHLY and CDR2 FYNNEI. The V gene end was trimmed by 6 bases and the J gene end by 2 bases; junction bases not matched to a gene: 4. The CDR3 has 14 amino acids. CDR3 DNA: TGTGCCAGCAGGAGAGCGGGGGCCACAGATACGCAGTATTTT. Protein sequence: CASRRAGATDTQYF.

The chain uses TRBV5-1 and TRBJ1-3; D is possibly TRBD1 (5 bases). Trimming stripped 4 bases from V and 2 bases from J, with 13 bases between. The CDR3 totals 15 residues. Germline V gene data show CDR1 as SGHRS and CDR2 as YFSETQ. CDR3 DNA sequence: TGCGCCAGCAGCCGGGGGGAAACTGCTGGAAACACCATATATTTT. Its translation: CASSRGETAGNTIYF.

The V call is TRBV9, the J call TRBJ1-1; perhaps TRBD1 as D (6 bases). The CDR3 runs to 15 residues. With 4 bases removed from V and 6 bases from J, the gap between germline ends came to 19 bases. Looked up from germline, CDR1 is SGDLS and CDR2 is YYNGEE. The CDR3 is CASSLLTGGEAEAFF. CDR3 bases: TGTGCCAGCAGCCTACTGACAGGAGGTGAGGCTGAAGCTTTCTTT.

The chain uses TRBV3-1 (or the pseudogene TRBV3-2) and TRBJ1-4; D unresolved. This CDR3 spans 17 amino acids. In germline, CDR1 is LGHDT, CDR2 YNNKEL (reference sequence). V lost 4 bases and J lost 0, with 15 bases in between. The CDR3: CASSPRAAAATNEKLFF. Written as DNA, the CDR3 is TGTGCCAGCAGCCCCCGTGCGGCAGCCGCAACTAATGAAAAACTGTTTTTT.

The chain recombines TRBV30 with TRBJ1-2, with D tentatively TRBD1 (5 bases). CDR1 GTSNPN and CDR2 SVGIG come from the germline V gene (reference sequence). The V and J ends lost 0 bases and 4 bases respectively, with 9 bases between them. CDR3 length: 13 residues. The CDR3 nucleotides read TGTGCCTGGAGTGTTGTAACAGGCTATGGCTACACCTTC. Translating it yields CAWSVVTGYGYTF.

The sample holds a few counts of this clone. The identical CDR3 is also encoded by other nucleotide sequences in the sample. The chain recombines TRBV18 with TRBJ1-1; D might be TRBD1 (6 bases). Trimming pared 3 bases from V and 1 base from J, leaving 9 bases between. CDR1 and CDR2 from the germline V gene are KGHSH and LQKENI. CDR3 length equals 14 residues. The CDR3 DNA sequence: TGTGCCAGCTCACCCAACAGGGAGAACACTGAAGCTTTCTTT. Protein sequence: CASSPNRENTEAFF.

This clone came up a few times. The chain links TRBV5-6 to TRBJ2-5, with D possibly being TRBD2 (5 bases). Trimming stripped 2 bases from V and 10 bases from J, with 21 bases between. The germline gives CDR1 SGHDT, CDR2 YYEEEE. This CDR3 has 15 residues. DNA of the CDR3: TGTGCCAGCAGCTTAGTTGTCGCGACTATGGAAGTCCAGTACTTC. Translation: CASSLVVATMEVQYF.

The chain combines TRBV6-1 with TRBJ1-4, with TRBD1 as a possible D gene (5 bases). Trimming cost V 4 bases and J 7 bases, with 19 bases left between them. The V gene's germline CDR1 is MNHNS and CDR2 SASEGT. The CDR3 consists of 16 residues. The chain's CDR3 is CASSGARGGEREKLFF. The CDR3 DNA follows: TGTGCCAGCAGTGGAGCCCGGGGAGGGGAGCGTGAAAAACTGTTTTTT.

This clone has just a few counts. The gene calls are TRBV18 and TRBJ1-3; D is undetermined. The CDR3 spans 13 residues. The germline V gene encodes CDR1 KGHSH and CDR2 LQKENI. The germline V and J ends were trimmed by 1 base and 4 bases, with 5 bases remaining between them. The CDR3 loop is CASSPQQGNTIYF. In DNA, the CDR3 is TGTGCCAGCTCACCACAACAGGGAAACACCATATATTTT.

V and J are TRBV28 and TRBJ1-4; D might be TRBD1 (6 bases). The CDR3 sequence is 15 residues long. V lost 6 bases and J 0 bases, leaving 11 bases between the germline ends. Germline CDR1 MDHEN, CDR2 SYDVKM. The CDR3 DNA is TGTGCCAGCAGCACGAACAGGGCAACTAATGAAAAACTGTTTTTT. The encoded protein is CASSTNRATNEKLFF.

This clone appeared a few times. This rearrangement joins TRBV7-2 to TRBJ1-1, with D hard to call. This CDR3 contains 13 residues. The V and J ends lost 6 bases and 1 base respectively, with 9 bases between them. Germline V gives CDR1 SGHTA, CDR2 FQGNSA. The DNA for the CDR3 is TGTGCCAGCAGGGTGGCAGGGAACACTGAAGCTTTCTTT. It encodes CASRVAGNTEAFF.

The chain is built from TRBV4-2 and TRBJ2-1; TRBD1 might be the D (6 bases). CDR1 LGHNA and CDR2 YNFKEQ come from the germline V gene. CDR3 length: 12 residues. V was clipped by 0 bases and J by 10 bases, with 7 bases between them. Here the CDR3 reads CASSQEGAEQFF. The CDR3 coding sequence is TGTGCCAGCAGCCAAGAGGGGGCCGAGCAGTTCTTC.

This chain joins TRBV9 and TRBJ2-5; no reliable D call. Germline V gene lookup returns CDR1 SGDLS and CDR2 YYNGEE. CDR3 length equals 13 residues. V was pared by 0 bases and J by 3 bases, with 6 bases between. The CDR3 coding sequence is TGTGCCAGCAGCGTAGCAACGGAAGAGACCCAGTACTTC. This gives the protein CASSVATEETQYF.

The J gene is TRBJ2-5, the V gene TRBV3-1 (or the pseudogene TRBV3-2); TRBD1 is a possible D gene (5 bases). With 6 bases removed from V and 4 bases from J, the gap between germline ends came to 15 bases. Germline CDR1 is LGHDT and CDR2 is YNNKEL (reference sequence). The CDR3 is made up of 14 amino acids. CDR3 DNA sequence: TGTGCCAGCAGGACAGCTAACCCCCGAGAGACCCAGTACTTC. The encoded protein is CASRTANPRETQYF.

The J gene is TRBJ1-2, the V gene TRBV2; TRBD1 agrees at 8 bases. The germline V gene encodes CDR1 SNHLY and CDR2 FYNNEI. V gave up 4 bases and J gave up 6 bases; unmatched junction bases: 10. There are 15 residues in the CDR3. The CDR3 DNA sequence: TGTGCCAGCAGTGCGGACAGGGTTCGTGGGCATGGCTACACCTTC. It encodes CASSADRVRGHGYTF.

CDR3 DNA sequence: TGTGCCACCTTCGGACAGGGGAGAGGGGATAATCAGCCCCAGCATTTT. Translation gives CATFGQGRGDNQPQHF. V gene TRBV28 combines with J gene TRBJ1-5; TRBD1 matches 9 bases. CDR1 and CDR2 from the germline V gene are MDHEN and SYDVKM. This CDR3 contains 16 residues. The J segment lost 4 bases and the V segment lost 10 bases, leaving 14 bases of the junction unmatched.

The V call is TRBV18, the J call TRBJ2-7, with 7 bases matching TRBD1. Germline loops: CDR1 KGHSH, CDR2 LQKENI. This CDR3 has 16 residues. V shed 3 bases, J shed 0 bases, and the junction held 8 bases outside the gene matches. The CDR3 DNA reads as TGTGCCAGCTCACCTGTTTCACAGGGGTCCTCCTACGAGCAGTACTTC. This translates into CASSPVSQGSSYEQYF.

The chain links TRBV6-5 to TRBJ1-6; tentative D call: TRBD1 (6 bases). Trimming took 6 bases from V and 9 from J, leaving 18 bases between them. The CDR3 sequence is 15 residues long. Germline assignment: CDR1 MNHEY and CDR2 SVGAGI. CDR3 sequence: CASSVEGGIRSPLHF. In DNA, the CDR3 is TGTGCCAGCAGCGTCGAAGGGGGAATTCGTTCACCCCTCCACTTT.